This T cell receptor (beta chain) stems from a study of blood T cell repertoires in COVID-19. Seattle cases were enrolled at active infection and followed longitudinally. The V end was cut by 4 bases, the J end by 9 bases, with 20 bases between. The germline V gene encodes CDR1 SGDLS and CDR2 YYNGEE. The CDR3 spans 16 residues. Assay used: immunoSEQ multiplex PCR; TCRdb lists only in-frame clones, some missing. The sample contains about 210,000 clones, roughly 80% of which appear only once. Sequencing was performed on peripheral blood. The sequence derives from a man aged 60-69 years with COVID-19, enrolled during active disease. The genes are TRBV9 and TRBJ1-6; D not certain. The CDR3 protein is CASSPRGGEEGSPLHF. The CDR3 coding sequence is TGTGCCAGCAGCCCAAGAGGAGGAGAAGAAGGTTCACCCCTCCACTTT.